This entry features one T cell receptor (beta chain) sequence. These data belong to a study of T cell repertoires in ileal Crohn's disease. Stated time point: proximal margin of the surgical specimen (macroscopically non-inflamed). Libraries were prepared by immunoSEQ multiplex PCR; TCRdb keeps only in-frame clonotypes and omits some of them. The profile shows approximately 4,100 clones, 72% of them singletons. Looked up from germline, CDR1 is SEHNR and CDR2 is FQNEAQ (reference sequence). The V and J ends lost 0 bases and 2 bases respectively, with 14 bases between them. The CDR3 is 17 amino acids. The sequencing input was ileal tissue. The chain carries TRBV7-9 and TRBJ2-1, with D perhaps matching TRBD1 or TRBD2 (5 bases each). The source of this sequence is an adult with Crohn's disease. CDR3 nucleotide sequence: TGTGCCAGCAGCTTAGCCCGGGGCGGATCCGCCTACAATGAGCAGTTCTTC. This codes for CASSLARGGSAYNEQFF.